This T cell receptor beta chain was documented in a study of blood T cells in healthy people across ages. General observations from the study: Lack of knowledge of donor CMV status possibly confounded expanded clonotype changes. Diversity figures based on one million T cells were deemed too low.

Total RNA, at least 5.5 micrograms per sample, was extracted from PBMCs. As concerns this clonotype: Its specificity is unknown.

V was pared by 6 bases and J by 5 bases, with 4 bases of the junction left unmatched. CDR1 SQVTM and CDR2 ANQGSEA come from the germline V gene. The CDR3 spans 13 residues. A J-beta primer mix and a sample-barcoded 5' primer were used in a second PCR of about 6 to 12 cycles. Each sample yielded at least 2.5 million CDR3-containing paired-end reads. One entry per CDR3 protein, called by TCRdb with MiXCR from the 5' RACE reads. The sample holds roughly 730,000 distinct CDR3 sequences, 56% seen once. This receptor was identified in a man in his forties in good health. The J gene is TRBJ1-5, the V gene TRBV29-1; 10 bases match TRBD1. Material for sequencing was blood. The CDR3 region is CSVSGTGDQPQHF. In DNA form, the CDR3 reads TGCAGCGTCTCCGGGACAGGGGATCAGCCCCAGCATTTT.